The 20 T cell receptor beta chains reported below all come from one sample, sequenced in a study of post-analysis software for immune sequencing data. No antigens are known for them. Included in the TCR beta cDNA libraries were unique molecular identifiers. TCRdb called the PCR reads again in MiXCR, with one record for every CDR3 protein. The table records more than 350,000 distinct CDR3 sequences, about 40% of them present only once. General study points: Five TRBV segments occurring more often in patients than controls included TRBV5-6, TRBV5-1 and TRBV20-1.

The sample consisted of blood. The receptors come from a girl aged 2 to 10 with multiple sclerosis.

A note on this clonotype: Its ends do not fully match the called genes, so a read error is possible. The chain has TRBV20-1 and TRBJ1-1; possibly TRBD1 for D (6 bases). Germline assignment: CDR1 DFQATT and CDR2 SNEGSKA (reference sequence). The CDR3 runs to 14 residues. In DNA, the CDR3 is TGCAGCGCTAGAAAGGGACACCCGAACACTGAAGCTTTCTTT. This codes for CSARKGHPNTEAFF.

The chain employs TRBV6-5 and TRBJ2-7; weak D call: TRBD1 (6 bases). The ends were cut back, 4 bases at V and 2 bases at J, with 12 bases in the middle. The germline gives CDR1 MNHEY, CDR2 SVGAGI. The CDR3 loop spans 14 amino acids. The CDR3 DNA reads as TGTGCCAGCAGTTTACAGGGATCGGCCTACGAGCAGTACTTC. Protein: CASSLQGSAYEQYF.

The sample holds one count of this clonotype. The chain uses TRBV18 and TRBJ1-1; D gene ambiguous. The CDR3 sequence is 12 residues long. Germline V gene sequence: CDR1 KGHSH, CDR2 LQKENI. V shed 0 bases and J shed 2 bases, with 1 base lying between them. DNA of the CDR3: TGTGCCAGCTCACCACCAAACACTGAAGCTTTCTTT. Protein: CASSPPNTEAFF.

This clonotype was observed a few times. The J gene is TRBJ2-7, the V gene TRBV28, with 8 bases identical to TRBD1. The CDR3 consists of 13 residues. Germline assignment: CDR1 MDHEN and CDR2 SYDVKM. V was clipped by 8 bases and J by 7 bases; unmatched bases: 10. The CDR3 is CASAWTGWGEQYF. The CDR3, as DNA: TGTGCCAGCGCCTGGACAGGGTGGGGGGAGCAGTACTTC.

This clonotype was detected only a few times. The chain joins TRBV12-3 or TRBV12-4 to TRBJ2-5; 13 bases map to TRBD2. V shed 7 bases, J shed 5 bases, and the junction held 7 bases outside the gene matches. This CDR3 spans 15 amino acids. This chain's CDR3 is CASTKTSGGRETQYF. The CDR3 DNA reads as TGTGCCAGCACCAAGACTAGCGGGGGGAGGGAGACCCAGTACTTC.

The CDR3 spells CASSGGQAGDTQYF. CDR3 DNA sequence: TGTGCCAGCAGTGGGGGGCAGGCAGGAGATACGCAGTATTTT. The chain combines TRBV2 with TRBJ2-3, with a weak D call TRBD1 (6 bases). The V and J ends lost 4 bases and 5 bases respectively, with 13 bases between them. This CDR3 contains 14 residues. From germline, CDR1 is SNHLY and CDR2 FYNNEI.

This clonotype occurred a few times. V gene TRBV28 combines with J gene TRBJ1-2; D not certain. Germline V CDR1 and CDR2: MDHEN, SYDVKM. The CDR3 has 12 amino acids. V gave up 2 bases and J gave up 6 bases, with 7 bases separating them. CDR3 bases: TGTGCCAGCAGTTTAGAAGTGCATGGCTACACCTTC. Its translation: CASSLEVHGYTF.

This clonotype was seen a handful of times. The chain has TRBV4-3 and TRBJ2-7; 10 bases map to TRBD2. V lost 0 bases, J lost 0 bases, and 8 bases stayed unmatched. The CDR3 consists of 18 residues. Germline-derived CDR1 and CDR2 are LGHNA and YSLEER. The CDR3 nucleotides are TGCGCCAGCAGCCAAGATCTGGCTAGCGGGGGCCTCTCCTACGAGCAGTACTTC. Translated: CASSQDLASGGLSYEQYF.

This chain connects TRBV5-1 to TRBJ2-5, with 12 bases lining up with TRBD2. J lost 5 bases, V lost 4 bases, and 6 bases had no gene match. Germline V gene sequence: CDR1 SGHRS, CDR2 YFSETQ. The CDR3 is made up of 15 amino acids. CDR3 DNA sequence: TGCGCCAGCAGCCCGTCTAGCGGGAGGGGCGAGACCCAGTACTTC. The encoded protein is CASSPSSGRGETQYF.

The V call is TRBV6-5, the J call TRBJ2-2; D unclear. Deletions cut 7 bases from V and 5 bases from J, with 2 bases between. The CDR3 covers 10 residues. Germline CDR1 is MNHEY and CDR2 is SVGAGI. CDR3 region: CASTTGELFF. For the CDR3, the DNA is TGTGCCAGCACAACCGGGGAGCTGTTTTTT.

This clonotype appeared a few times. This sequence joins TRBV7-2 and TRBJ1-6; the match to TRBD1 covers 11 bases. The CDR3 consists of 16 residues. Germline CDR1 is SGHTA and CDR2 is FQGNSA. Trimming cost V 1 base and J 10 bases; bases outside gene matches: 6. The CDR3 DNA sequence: TGTGCCAGCAGCTTAGAGAATTGGACAGGGGGCTCACCCCTCCACTTT. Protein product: CASSLENWTGGSPLHF.

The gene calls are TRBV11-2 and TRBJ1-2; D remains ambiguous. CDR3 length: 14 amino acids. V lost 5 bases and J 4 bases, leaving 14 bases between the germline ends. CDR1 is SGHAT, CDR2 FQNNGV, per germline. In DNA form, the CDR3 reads TGTGCCAGCAGCCCTGCTGGACGGCTCTATGGCTACACCTTC. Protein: CASSPAGRLYGYTF.

The CDR3 nucleotides are TGTGCCAGCAGCTGGGAGACAGGGTGGGATGAGCAGTTCTTC. Amino acid sequence: CASSWETGWDEQFF. The chain recombines TRBV7-2 with TRBJ2-1; 7 bases line up with TRBD1. This CDR3 comprises 14 residues. V lost 4 bases, J lost 8 bases, and 8 bases stayed unmatched. Germline V lookup: CDR1 SGHTA, CDR2 FQGNSA.

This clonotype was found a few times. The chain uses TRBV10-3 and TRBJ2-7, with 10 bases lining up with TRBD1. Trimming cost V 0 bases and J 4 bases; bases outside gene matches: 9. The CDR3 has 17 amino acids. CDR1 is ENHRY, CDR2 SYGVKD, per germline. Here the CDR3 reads CAISESVLGTGVYEQYF. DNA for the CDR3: TGTGCCATCAGTGAGTCTGTATTGGGGACAGGGGTTTACGAGCAGTACTTC.

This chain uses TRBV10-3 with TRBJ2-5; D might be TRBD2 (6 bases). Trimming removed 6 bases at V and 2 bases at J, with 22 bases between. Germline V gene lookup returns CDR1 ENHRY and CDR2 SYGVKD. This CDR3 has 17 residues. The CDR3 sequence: CAISQRSGGTLQETQYF. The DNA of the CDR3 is TGTGCCATCAGCCAAAGAAGCGGCGGGACGCTTCAAGAGACCCAGTACTTC.

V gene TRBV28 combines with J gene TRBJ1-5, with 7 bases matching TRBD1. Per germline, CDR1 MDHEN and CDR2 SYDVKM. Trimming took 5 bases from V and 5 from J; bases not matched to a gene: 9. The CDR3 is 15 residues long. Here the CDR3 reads CASSPAGGRDQPQHF. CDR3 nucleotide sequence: TGTGCCAGCAGTCCCGCAGGGGGAAGGGATCAGCCCCAGCATTTT.

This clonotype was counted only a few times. The CDR3 nucleotides read TGCGCCAGCAGTGACACTAGCGGGAGTTACGAGCAGTACTTC. Amino acid sequence: CASSDTSGSYEQYF. V is TRBV10-2 and J is TRBJ2-7; 11 bases map to TRBD2. V shed 3 bases and J 4 bases; nucleotides not matched to a gene: 2. The CDR3 length is 14 residues. CDR1 and CDR2 (germline): WSHSY, SAAADI.

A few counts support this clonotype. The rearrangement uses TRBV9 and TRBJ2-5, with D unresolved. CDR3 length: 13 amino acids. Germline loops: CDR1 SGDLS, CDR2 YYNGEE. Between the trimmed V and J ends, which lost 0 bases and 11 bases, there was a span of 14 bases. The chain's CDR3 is CASSVVGDNEQYF. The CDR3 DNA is TGTGCCAGCAGCGTAGTGGGTGACAATGAGCAGTACTTC.

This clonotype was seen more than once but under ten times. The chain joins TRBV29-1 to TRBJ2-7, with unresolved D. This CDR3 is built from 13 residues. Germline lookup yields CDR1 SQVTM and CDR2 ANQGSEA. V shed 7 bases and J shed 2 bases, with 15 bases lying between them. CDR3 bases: TGCAGCGGTTTGGCAGGTGAGACCTACGAGCAGTACTTC. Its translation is CSGLAGETYEQYF.

CDR3 coding DNA: TGTGCCAGCAGCCTAAACAGGGTTCATGGCTACACCTTC. Residues: CASSLNRVHGYTF. J is TRBJ1-2 and V is TRBV6-5, with a tentative D call TRBD1 (6 bases). CDR1 is MNHEY, CDR2 SVGAGI, per germline. The CDR3 loop spans 13 amino acids. The ends were cut back, 6 bases at V and 6 bases at J, with 14 bases in the middle.